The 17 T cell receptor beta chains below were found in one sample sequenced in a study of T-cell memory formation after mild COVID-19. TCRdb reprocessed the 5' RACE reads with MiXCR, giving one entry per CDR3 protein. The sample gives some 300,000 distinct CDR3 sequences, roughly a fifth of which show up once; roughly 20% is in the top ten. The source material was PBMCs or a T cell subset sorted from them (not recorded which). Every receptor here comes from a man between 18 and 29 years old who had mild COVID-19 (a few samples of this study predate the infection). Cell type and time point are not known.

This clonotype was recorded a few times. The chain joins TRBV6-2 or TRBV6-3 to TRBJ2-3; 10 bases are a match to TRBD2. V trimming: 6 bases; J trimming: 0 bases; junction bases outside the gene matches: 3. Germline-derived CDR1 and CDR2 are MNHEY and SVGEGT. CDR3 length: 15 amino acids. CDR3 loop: CASRLAGPSTDTQYF. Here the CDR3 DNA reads TGTGCCAGCAGACTAGCGGGGCCTAGCACAGATACGCAGTATTTT.

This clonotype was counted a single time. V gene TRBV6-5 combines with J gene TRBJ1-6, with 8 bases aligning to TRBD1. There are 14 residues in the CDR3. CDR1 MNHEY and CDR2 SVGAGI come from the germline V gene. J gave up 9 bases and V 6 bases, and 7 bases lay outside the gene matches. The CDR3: CASRILGTGSPLHF. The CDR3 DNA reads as TGTGCCAGCAGGATTCTCGGGACAGGTTCACCCCTCCACTTT.

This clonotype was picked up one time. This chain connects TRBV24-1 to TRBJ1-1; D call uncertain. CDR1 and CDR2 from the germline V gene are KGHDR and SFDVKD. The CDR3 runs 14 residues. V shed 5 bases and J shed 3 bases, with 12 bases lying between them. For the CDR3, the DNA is TGTGCCACCAGTGTGTCCGGGATCCACACTGAAGCTTTCTTT. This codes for CATSVSGIHTEAFF.

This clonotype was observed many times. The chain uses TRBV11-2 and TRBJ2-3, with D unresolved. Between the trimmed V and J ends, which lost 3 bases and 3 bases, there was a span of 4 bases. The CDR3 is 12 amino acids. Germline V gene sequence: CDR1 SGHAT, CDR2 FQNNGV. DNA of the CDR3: TGTGCCAGCAGCTTTTGGACAGATACGCAGTATTTT. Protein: CASSFWTDTQYF. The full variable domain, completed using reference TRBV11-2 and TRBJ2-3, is EAGVAQSPRYKIIEKRQSVAFWCNPISGHATLYWYQQILGQGPKLLIQFQNNGVVDDSQLPKDRFSAERLKGVDSTLKIQPAKLEDSAVYLCASSFWTDTQYFGPGTRLTVL.

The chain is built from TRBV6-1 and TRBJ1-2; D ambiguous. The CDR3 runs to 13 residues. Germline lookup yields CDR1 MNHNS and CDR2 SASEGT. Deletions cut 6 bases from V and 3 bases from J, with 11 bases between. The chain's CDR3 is CASRAGTDYGYTF. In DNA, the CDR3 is TGTGCCAGCAGGGCTGGAACAGACTATGGCTACACCTTC.

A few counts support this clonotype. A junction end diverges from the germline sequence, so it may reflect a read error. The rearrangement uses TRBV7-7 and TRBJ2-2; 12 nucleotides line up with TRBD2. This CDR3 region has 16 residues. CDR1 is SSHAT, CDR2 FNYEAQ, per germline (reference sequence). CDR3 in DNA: TGTGCTAGCAGCAGACTAGCGGGGGCGAACACCGGGGAGCTGTTTTTT. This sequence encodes CASSRLAGANTGELFF.

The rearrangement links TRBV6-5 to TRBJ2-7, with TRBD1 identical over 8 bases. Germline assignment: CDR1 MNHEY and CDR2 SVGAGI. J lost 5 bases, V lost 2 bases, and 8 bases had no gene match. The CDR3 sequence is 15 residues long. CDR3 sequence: CASSYRGRGLNEQYF. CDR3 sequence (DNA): TGTGCCAGCAGTTACAGAGGCAGGGGGCTCAACGAGCAGTACTTC.

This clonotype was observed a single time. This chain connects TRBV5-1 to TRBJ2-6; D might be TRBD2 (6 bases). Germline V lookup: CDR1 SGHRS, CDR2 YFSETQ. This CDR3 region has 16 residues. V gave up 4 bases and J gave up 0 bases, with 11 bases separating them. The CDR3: CASSPGLDSGANVLTF. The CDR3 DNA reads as TGCGCCAGCAGCCCGGGACTCGACTCTGGGGCCAACGTCCTGACTTTC. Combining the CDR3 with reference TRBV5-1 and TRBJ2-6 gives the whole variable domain KAGVTQTPRYLIKTRGQQVTLSCSPISGHRSVSWYQQTPGQGLQFLFEYFSETQRNKGNFPGRFSGRQFSNSRSEMNVSTLELGDSALYLCASSPGLDSGANVLTFGAGSRLTVL.

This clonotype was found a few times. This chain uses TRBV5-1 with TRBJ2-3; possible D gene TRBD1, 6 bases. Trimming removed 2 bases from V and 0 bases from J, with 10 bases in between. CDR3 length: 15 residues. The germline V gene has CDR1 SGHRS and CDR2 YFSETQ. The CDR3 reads CASSFQDSSTDTQYF. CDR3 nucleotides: TGCGCCAGCAGCTTTCAGGACAGTAGCACAGATACGCAGTATTTT.

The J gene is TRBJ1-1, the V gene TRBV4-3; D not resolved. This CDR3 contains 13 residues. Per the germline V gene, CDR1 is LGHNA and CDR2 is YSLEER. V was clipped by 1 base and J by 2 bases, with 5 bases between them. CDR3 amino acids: CASSQARNTEAFF. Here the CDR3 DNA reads TGCGCCAGCAGCCAAGCCAGAAACACTGAAGCTTTCTTT.

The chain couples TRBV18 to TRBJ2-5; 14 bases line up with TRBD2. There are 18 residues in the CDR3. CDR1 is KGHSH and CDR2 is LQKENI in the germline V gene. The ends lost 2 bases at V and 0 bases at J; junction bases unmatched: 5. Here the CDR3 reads CASSPWRTSGGNQETQYF. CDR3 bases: TGTGCCAGCTCACCATGGAGGACTAGCGGGGGGAACCAAGAGACCCAGTACTTC. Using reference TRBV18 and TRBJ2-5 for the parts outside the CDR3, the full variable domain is NAGVMQNPRHLVRRRGQEARLRCSPMKGHSHVYWYRQLPEEGLKFMVYLQKENIIDESGMPKERFSAEFPKEGPSILRIQQVVRGDSAAYFCASSPWRTSGGNQETQYFGPGTRLLVL.

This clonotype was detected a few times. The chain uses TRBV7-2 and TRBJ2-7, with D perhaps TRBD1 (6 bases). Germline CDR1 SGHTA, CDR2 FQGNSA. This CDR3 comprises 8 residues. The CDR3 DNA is TGTGCCAGCAGCTCCGGGACAGTC. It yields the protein CASSSGTV.

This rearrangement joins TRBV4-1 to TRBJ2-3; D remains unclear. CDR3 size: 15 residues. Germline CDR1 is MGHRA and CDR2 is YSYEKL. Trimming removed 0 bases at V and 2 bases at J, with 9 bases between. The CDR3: CASSQDPHVTDTQYF. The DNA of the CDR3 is TGCGCCAGCAGCCAAGATCCTCATGTCACAGATACGCAGTATTTT.

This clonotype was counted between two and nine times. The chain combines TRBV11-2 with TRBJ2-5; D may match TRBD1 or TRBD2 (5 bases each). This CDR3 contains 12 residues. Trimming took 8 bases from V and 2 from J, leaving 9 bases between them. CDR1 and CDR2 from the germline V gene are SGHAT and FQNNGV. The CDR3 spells CASRGPQETQYF. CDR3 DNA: TGTGCCAGCCGGGGCCCACAAGAGACCCAGTACTTC.

In DNA, the CDR3 is TGTGCCAGCAGCTTAGCGGCAGCAGGATGGTATGGCTACACCTTC. Translation gives CASSLAAAGWYGYTF. The chain couples TRBV7-2 to TRBJ1-2; D is ambiguous. There are 15 residues in the CDR3. Germline loops: CDR1 SGHTA, CDR2 FQGNSA. The V gene lost 0 bases and the J gene lost 5 bases, with 13 bases spanning the gap.

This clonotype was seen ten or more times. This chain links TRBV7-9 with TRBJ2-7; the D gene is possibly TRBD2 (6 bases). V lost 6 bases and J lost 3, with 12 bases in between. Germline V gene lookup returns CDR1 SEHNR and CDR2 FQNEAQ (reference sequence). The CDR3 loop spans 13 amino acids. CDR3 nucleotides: TGTGCCAGCAGTCGTGCGGGGATCTACGAGCAGTACGTC. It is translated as CASSRAGIYEQYV.

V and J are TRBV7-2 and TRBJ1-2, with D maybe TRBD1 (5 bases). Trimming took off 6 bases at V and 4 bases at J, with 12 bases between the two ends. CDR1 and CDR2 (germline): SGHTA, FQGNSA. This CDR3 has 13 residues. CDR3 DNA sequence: TGTGCCAGCAGTCGCTGGGGGTTCTATGGCTACACCTTC. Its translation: CASSRWGFYGYTF. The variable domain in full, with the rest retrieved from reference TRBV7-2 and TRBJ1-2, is GAGVSQSPSNKVTEKGKDVELRCDPISGHTALYWYRQSLGQGLEFLIYFQGNSAPDKSGLPSDRFSAERTGGSVSTLTIQRTQQEDSAVYLCASSRWGFYGYTFGSGTRLTVV.